These 32 T cell receptor beta chains came from one sample sequenced in a study of OX40 agonist ivuxolimab in advanced cancers. The method was immunoSEQ multiplex PCR; TCRdb's version includes in-frame clones alone and lacks a portion of them. The data contain tens of thousands of clones, 85% to 90% of them singletons. The sample consisted of CD4+ or CD8+ T cells sorted from blood, taken in a trial of the OX40 agonist ivuxolimab. The receptors derive from an adult with an advanced solid tumor such as melanoma, head and neck, liver or kidney cancer.

The V and J genes are TRBV30 and TRBJ2-1; the D gene is possibly TRBD2 (6 bases). The CDR3 sequence is 13 residues long. Looked up from germline, CDR1 is GTSNPN and CDR2 is SVGIG (reference sequence). V lost 5 bases and J lost 3, with 11 bases in between. The CDR3 DNA sequence: TGTGCCTGGGGAGGGGAGGACTACAATGAGCAGTTCTTC. Residues: CAWGGEDYNEQFF.

The genes are TRBV4-2 and TRBJ1-1; D is undetermined. This CDR3 region has 11 residues. Per germline, CDR1 LGHNA and CDR2 YNFKEQ. The V and J ends lost 0 bases and 6 bases respectively, with 2 bases between them. The chain's CDR3 is CASSQESEAFF. CDR3 coding DNA: TGTGCCAGCAGCCAAGAATCTGAAGCTTTCTTT.

V usage is TRBV11-2 and J usage is TRBJ1-6, with 11 bases fitting TRBD1. The V and J ends lost 5 bases and 9 bases, in that order; junction bases with no gene match: 12. The CDR3 runs to 17 residues. Germline CDR1 reads SGHAT; CDR2 reads FQNNGV. For the CDR3, the DNA is TGTGCCAGCAGCCCCCTGATAAAGGACAGGGGGCCTTCACCCCTCCACTTT. It is translated as CASSPLIKDRGPSPLHF.

This chain uses TRBV10-3 with TRBJ2-3; 14 bases fit TRBD2. The CDR3 consists of 17 residues. J was trimmed by 11 bases and V by 1 base; bases with no gene match: 11. Germline values: CDR1 ENHRY, CDR2 SYGVKD. As DNA, the CDR3 is TGTGCCATCAGTGAGTTTGTAGGACTAGCGGGAGGTGAGATGCAGTATTTT. Its translation is CAISEFVGLAGGEMQYF.

This chain joins TRBV5-5 and TRBJ2-1; D not certain. CDR3 size: 13 residues. V lost 4 bases, J lost 5 bases, and 10 bases lay in between. Looked up from germline, CDR1 is SGHKS and CDR2 is YYEKEE (reference sequence). The CDR3 here is CASSTDIHNEQFF. For the CDR3, the DNA is TGTGCCAGCAGCACCGACATCCACAATGAGCAGTTCTTC.

The rearrangement links TRBV28 to TRBJ1-5; 8 bases align to TRBD1. The germline gives CDR1 MDHEN, CDR2 SYDVKM. Germline trimming cut 6 bases from V and 7 bases from J; bases unmatched to any gene: 14. This CDR3 contains 16 residues. This chain's CDR3 is CASRLGQGSIGQPQHF. CDR3 nucleotides: TGTGCCAGCAGACTTGGACAGGGAAGTATAGGCCAGCCCCAGCATTTT.

The genes are TRBV14 and TRBJ1-4, with a weak D call TRBD1 (5 bases). Germline V gene lookup returns CDR1 SGHDN and CDR2 FVKESK. The CDR3 runs 11 residues. Trimming took off 2 bases at V and 14 bases at J, with 9 bases between the two ends. DNA for the CDR3: TGTGCCAGCAGCCAATCGCGACAGCTGTTTTTT. Translation: CASSQSRQLFF.

The chain carries TRBV21-1 and TRBJ2-5. TRBV21-1 is a pseudogene segment. CDR3 size: 14 residues. The CDR3 loop reads CASSKGKEQETQYF. The CDR3, as DNA: TGTGCCAGCAGCAAAGGGAAAGAGCAAGAGACCCAGTACTTC.

The chain links TRBV7-9 to TRBJ1-1, with D possibly TRBD1 on 5 matching bases. The CDR3 totals 15 residues. V lost 5 bases and J lost 1, with 14 bases in between. Germline CDR1 and CDR2: SEHNR and FQNEAQ (reference sequence). Here the CDR3 reads CASSPQAGTNTEAFF. In DNA form, the CDR3 reads TGTGCCAGCAGCCCGCAAGCAGGGACGAACACTGAAGCTTTCTTT.

The rearrangement links TRBV2 to TRBJ2-1; D possibly corresponds to TRBD1 (5 bases). The CDR3 totals 13 residues. V lost 6 bases to trimming and J lost 10 bases, with 16 bases between them. Germline values: CDR1 SNHLY, CDR2 FYNNEI. The CDR3 is CASRGPPREEQFF. The DNA for the CDR3 is TGTGCCAGCAGGGGGCCTCCCCGAGAGGAGCAGTTCTTC.

The chain couples TRBV7-3 to TRBJ2-6; TRBD2 matches 8 bases. The V gene end was trimmed by 5 bases and the J gene end by 9 bases; junction bases not matched to a gene: 9. The CDR3 has 15 residues. Per germline, CDR1 SGHTA and CDR2 FQGTGA. CDR3 in amino acids: CASSPGGAQDNVLTF. CDR3 DNA: TGTGCCAGCAGCCCGGGAGGGGCCCAGGACAACGTCCTGACTTTC.

This chain links TRBV21-1 with TRBJ2-5; the DNA was not compared with TRBD2, the D call given in the table. TRBV21-1 is annotated as a pseudogene. This CDR3 contains 15 residues. The CDR3 loop reads CASSTREATRETQYF. CDR3 bases: TGTGCCAGCAGCACTCGGGAGGCAACGCGGGAGACCCAGTACTTC.

This chain links TRBV6-8 with TRBJ1-1, with D tentatively TRBD1 (6 bases). The V and J ends lost 6 bases and 3 bases respectively, with 11 bases between them. The CDR3 runs 13 residues. Germline CDR1 reads MNHGY; CDR2 reads SAAAGT. The CDR3 is CASRGAGDTEAFF. CDR3 coding DNA: TGTGCCAGCAGGGGGGCCGGGGACACTGAAGCTTTCTTT.

The genes are TRBV6-5 and TRBJ2-7; D is unclear. Trimming pared 0 bases from V and 4 bases from J, leaving 13 bases between. CDR3 length equals 15 residues. Germline V lookup: CDR1 MNHEY, CDR2 SVGAGI. The CDR3 loop is CASSYSGSGPYEQYF. CDR3 in DNA: TGTGCCAGCAGTTACTCGGGGTCAGGACCTTACGAGCAGTACTTC.

This chain uses TRBV27 with TRBJ2-7; the match to TRBD2 covers 9 bases. Germline assignment: CDR1 MNHEY and CDR2 SMNVEV (reference sequence). J gave up 2 bases and V 5 bases, and 7 bases lay outside the gene matches. The CDR3 has 15 residues. The CDR3 region has the DNA TGTGCCAGCAGTGAGACTAGCGGCCTTCCCTACGAGCAGTACTTC. Translation: CASSETSGLPYEQYF.

This chain connects TRBV6-1 to TRBJ2-5; 9 bases map to TRBD2. Germline V gene data show CDR1 as MNHNS and CDR2 as SASEGT. CDR3 length: 14 amino acids. After removal of 5 bases from V and 5 bases from J, the junction contained 6 bases not matched to a gene. CDR3: CASSTRGGWETQYF. CDR3 in DNA: TGTGCCAGCAGTACGCGGGGGGGCTGGGAGACCCAGTACTTC.

The CDR3 DNA reads TGCGCCAGCAGTGAAGGGAACCTCCGGCCGCAGTACTTC. Protein sequence: CASSEGNLRPQYF. The chain joins TRBV10-1 to TRBJ2-7; no clear D. The CDR3 covers 13 residues. V lost 3 bases, J lost 9 bases, and 15 bases lay in between. CDR1 and CDR2 (germline): WNHNN, SYGVQD (reference sequence).

The chain has TRBV1 and TRBJ2-1; the D call in the table, TRBD2, was not verified against the DNA. TRBV1 is listed as a pseudogene. The CDR3 runs 15 residues. In DNA, the CDR3 is TGCACCAGCAGCCGGACTAGCGGGATATACAATGAGCAGTTCTTC. Amino acid sequence: CTSSRTSGIYNEQFF.

This rearrangement joins TRBV4-2 to TRBJ2-2; D call uncertain. V was trimmed by 0 bases and J by 2 bases, leaving 10 bases between them. In germline, CDR1 is LGHNA, CDR2 YNFKEQ. The CDR3 totals 16 residues. The CDR3 reads CASSQEVSANTGELFF. The CDR3, as DNA: TGTGCCAGCAGCCAAGAGGTCTCGGCAAACACCGGGGAGCTGTTTTTT.

V is TRBV7-8 and J is TRBJ1-3, with 8 positions matching TRBD1. With 3 bases clipped from V and 3 bases from J, the junction kept 7 bases outside the gene matches. Germline V gene sequence: CDR1 SGHVS, CDR2 FQNEAQ. This CDR3 is built from 16 residues. The CDR3 reads CASSFQQGVVGNTIYF. The CDR3 nucleotides are TGTGCCAGCAGCTTCCAACAGGGGGTGGTTGGAAACACCATATATTTT.

CDR3 DNA sequence: TGTGCCAGCAGCACCCGGGAGGCGAGCTCCTACAATGAGCAGTTCTTC. Amino acid sequence: CASSTREASSYNEQFF. This chain joins TRBV11-1 and TRBJ2-1; 7 positions match TRBD2. Germline V gene data show CDR1 as SGHAT and CDR2 as FQDESV (reference sequence). With 5 bases clipped from V and 0 bases from J, the junction kept 7 bases outside the gene matches. The CDR3 runs to 16 residues.

V and J are TRBV9 and TRBJ1-2; a possible D gene is TRBD1 (6 bases). The V gene's germline CDR1 is SGDLS and CDR2 YYNGEE. V gave up 7 bases and J gave up 5 bases, with 15 bases separating them. The CDR3 covers 13 residues. Written as DNA, the CDR3 is TGTGCCAGCTCCCCAGAGGGGGTTTATGGCTACACCTTC. Amino acid sequence: CASSPEGVYGYTF.

V gene TRBV5-5 combines with J gene TRBJ2-2; D may be TRBD2 (5 bases). Germline CDR1 is SGHKS and CDR2 is YYEKEE (reference sequence). This CDR3 contains 13 residues. V was trimmed by 4 bases and J by 5 bases, leaving 9 bases between them. The CDR3 is CASSSRGTGELFF. The CDR3 region has the DNA TGTGCCAGCAGCAGCCGCGGGACCGGGGAGCTGTTTTTT.

The chain combines TRBV27 with TRBJ2-2, with 10 bases identical to TRBD1. The germline gives CDR1 MNHEY, CDR2 SMNVEV (reference sequence). V shed 5 bases and J 5 bases; nucleotides not matched to a gene: 5. The CDR3 length is 15 residues. The DNA for the CDR3 is TGTGCCAGCAGTCGTGGGACAGGGGTTACCGGGGAGCTGTTTTTT. This encodes CASSRGTGVTGELFF.

The chain couples TRBV4-1 to TRBJ2-7, with 8 bases lining up with TRBD1. Germline V lookup: CDR1 MGHRA, CDR2 YSYEKL. Losses at the gene ends were 3 bases for V and 0 bases for J; bases not matched to a gene: 4. This CDR3 region has 15 residues. Here the CDR3 DNA reads TGCGCCAGCAGCCAGGGGACAGGTTTCTCCTACGAGCAGTACTTC. This translates into CASSQGTGFSYEQYF.

The V and J genes are TRBV7-6 and TRBJ2-7; a weak D match, TRBD1 (5 bases). This CDR3 contains 13 residues. Germline V gene data show CDR1 as SGHVS and CDR2 as FNYEAQ. V was shortened by 3 bases and J by 0 bases, with 6 bases between the two germline ends. CDR3 sequence: CASSFGHSYEQYF. CDR3 in DNA: TGTGCCAGCAGCTTTGGACACTCCTACGAGCAGTACTTC. Complete variable domain (other parts from reference TRBV7-6 and TRBJ2-7): GAGVSQSPRYKVTKRGQDVALRCDPISGHVSLYWYRQALGQGPEFLTYFNYEAQQDKSGLPNDRFSAERPEGSISTLTIQRTEQRDSAMYRCASSFGHSYEQYFGPGTRLTVT.

This chain uses TRBV15 with TRBJ2-5, with a weak D call TRBD1 (6 bases). Per germline, CDR1 LNHNV and CDR2 YYDKDF (reference sequence). This CDR3 comprises 15 residues. The V gene lost 1 base and the J gene lost 5 bases, with 14 bases spanning the gap. CDR3 bases: TGTGCCACCAGCAGAGGGGCAGGGCAGGGGGAGACCCAGTACTTC. This codes for CATSRGAGQGETQYF.

The rearrangement uses TRBV4-2 and TRBJ1-3; D is ambiguous. Between the trimmed V and J ends, which lost 3 bases and 0 bases, there was a span of 9 bases. The CDR3 has 15 amino acids. The germline V gene has CDR1 LGHNA and CDR2 YNFKEQ. The CDR3 loop is CASSQETNSGNTIYF. Here the CDR3 DNA reads TGTGCCAGCAGCCAGGAGACGAACTCTGGAAACACCATATATTTT.

J is TRBJ2-7 and V is TRBV5-1; 13 bases line up with TRBD2. The J segment lost 7 bases and the V segment lost 4 bases, leaving 8 bases of the junction unmatched. CDR3 size: 15 residues. Germline-derived CDR1 and CDR2 are SGHRS and YFSETQ. CDR3 sequence (DNA): TGCGCCAGCAGCCCAGGACTAGCGGGAGTAAGTGAGCAGTACTTC. Translation gives CASSPGLAGVSEQYF.

The chain combines TRBV5-4 with TRBJ2-7; 12 positions match TRBD2. There are 16 residues in the CDR3. CDR1 and CDR2 from the germline V gene are SGHNT and YYREEE (reference sequence). V gave up 4 bases and J gave up 4 bases; unmatched junction bases: 9. The DNA for the CDR3 is TGTGCCAGCAGCGCCCGACTAGCGGGAGTGGGATACGAGCAGTACTTC. Its translation: CASSARLAGVGYEQYF.

J is TRBJ2-1 and V is TRBV6-1; TRBD2 agrees at 12 bases. CDR3 size: 14 residues. V lost 6 bases and J lost 12; bases outside the gene matches: 9. CDR1 MNHNS and CDR2 SASEGT come from the germline V gene. The CDR3 protein is CASRQTSGSSGQFF. The CDR3 coding sequence is TGTGCCAGCAGACAGACTAGCGGGAGTAGTGGGCAGTTCTTC.

The chain links TRBV10-3 to TRBJ1-1; a weak D match, TRBD1 (6 bases). Germline CDR1 is ENHRY and CDR2 is SYGVKD. The length of the CDR3 is 13 residues. V shed 2 bases and J shed 8 bases, with 12 bases lying between them. The CDR3 sequence is CAISEEDSPEAFF. The CDR3 coding sequence is TGTGCCATCAGTGAGGAGGACAGCCCCGAAGCTTTCTTT.